The 18 T cell receptor beta chains reported below all come from one sample, sequenced in a study of blood T cells in healthy people across ages. For the second PCR, which ran for about 6 to 11 cycles, a sample-barcoded 5' primer and a J-beta primer mix were used. A single record per CDR3 protein comes from TCRdb applying MiXCR to the 5' RACE reads. There are about 1,400,000 distinct CDR3 sequences in the sample; around 55% occur only once, and 5.5% to 8% lies in the top ten. Material: blood. The receptors shown here come from a man between 18 and 35 years old in good health.

The chain combines TRBV7-9 with TRBJ2-7, with 11 bases fitting TRBD2. After removal of 5 bases from V and 4 bases from J, the junction contained 4 bases not matched to a gene. The CDR3 is 14 residues long. CDR1 and CDR2 (germline): SEHNR, FQNEAQ (reference sequence). The CDR3 region is CASSLIAGGYEQYF. CDR3 DNA: TGTGCCAGCAGCCTTATAGCGGGAGGGTACGAGCAGTACTTC.

This rearrangement joins TRBV4-2 to TRBJ2-7; 8 bases fit TRBD2. V trimming: 0 bases; J trimming: 3 bases; junction bases outside the gene matches: 7. The germline V gene encodes CDR1 LGHNA and CDR2 YNFKEQ. The CDR3 has 16 residues. Written as DNA, the CDR3 is TGTGCCAGCAGCCAAGACCTGCTAGCGGGTTACTACGAGCAGTACTTC. The encoded protein is CASSQDLLAGYYEQYF.

In its sample, this clonotype was seen a few times. The chain employs TRBV9 and TRBJ2-1; D is perhaps TRBD1 (5 bases). V lost 0 bases to trimming and J lost 6 bases, with 10 bases between them. The CDR3 runs 14 residues. Germline V gives CDR1 SGDLS, CDR2 YYNGEE. The CDR3, as DNA: TGTGCCAGCAGCGTAGGGGTTGGGGCCAATGAGCAGTTCTTC. This sequence encodes CASSVGVGANEQFF.

This clonotype was recorded once. This chain uses TRBV3-1 with TRBJ2-4, with 7 bases matching TRBD2. The DNA end lines up better with TRBJ2-7; the J call may be wrong. The CDR3 is 14 amino acids. Germline-derived CDR1 and CDR2 are LGHDT and YNNKEL (reference sequence). The CDR3 reads CASSQNLAVYEQYF. The CDR3 bases are TGTGCCAGCAGCCAAAATCTAGCGGTCTACGAGCAGTACTTC.

This clonotype was found a few times. The chain is built from TRBV20-1 and TRBJ2-7; D is possibly TRBD1 (5 bases). The germline V gene has CDR1 DFQATT and CDR2 SNEGSKA (reference sequence). The CDR3 is made up of 14 amino acids. Trimming removed 6 bases from V and 2 bases from J, with 17 bases in between. The CDR3: CSALYRSSTYEQYF. The CDR3 DNA is TGCAGTGCGCTTTACAGGTCGTCCACCTACGAGCAGTACTTC.

The gene calls are TRBV7-2 and TRBJ2-7, with D perhaps given as TRBD1 or TRBD2 (6 bases each). The J call may be mistaken, given a closer DNA end match to TRBJ2-5. Germline CDR1 is SGHTA and CDR2 is FQGNSA. The CDR3 is 14 residues long. This chain's CDR3 is CASSSGGGGETQYF. The CDR3 DNA is TGTGCCAGCAGTTCCGGGGGCGGAGGGGAGACCCAGTACTTC.

This clonotype was recorded a few times. This sequence joins TRBV4-1 and TRBJ1-5; D call uncertain. Germline assignment: CDR1 MGHRA and CDR2 YSYEKL. The V end lost 0 bases, the J end lost 5 bases, and 8 bases lay between the germline ends. The CDR3 loop spans 14 amino acids. CDR3 protein: CASSQDPLYQPQHF. The CDR3 region has the DNA TGCGCCAGCAGCCAAGATCCCCTGTATCAGCCCCAGCATTTT.

V is TRBV7-9 and J is TRBJ1-2; perhaps TRBD1 as D (5 bases). CDR1 and CDR2 from the germline V gene are SEHNR and FQNEAQ (reference sequence). The CDR3 loop spans 13 amino acids. V dropped 4 bases and J dropped 6 bases, with 12 bases sitting between them. CDR3 DNA: TGTGCCAGCAGCTCCGGGGCCAGGAATGGCTACACCTTC. Its protein is CASSSGARNGYTF.

This clonotype was detected only a few times. This chain connects TRBV6-6 to TRBJ2-1; TRBD1 matches at 10 bases. Unmatched junction bases numbered 8, after V lost 8 bases and J lost 4 bases. Per germline, CDR1 MNHNY and CDR2 SVGAGI (reference sequence). This CDR3 spans 15 amino acids. The CDR3 sequence: CASVSDRGVYNEQFF. CDR3 DNA sequence: TGTGCCAGCGTCTCGGACAGGGGGGTTTACAATGAGCAGTTCTTC.

There are many counts of this clonotype. This chain links TRBV6-6 with TRBJ1-4, with a possible D match to TRBD1 (5 bases). The V gene lost 5 bases and the J gene lost 4 bases, with 8 bases spanning the gap. The CDR3 extends over 13 amino acids. Germline assignment: CDR1 MNHNY and CDR2 SVGAGI (reference sequence). DNA of the CDR3: TGTGCCAGCAGTCCGACAGATAATGAAAAACTGTTTTTT. It translates to CASSPTDNEKLFF.

Only one count was recorded for this clonotype. The chain joins TRBV7-9 to TRBJ1-2, with 7 bases lining up with TRBD1. V lost 7 bases to trimming and J lost 4 bases; unmatched junction nucleotides: 12. The CDR3 totals 15 residues. Germline V gene lookup returns CDR1 SEHNR and CDR2 FQNEAQ (reference sequence). CDR3 nucleotides: TGTGCCAGCACCCACAGGGGACAAGACTTCTATGGCTACACCTTC. Translated, it gives CASTHRGQDFYGYTF.

The chain recombines TRBV24-1 with TRBJ2-3; 15 bases fit TRBD2. The CDR3 is 18 residues long. CDR1 and CDR2 from the germline V gene are KGHDR and SFDVKD. J was trimmed by 2 bases and V by 4 bases; bases with no gene match: 6. Here the CDR3 reads CATSDQGLAGGITDTQYF. The CDR3, as DNA: TGTGCCACCAGTGACCAAGGACTAGCGGGAGGGATCACAGATACGCAGTATTTT.

With regard to this clonotype: This sequence may be a read error, since a much larger clone differs from it by one base. The chain employs TRBV7-6 and TRBJ2-7; TRBD1 agrees at 8 bases. TRBJ2-5 explains the end of the DNA better; the J call may be wrong. Germline CDR1 is SGHVS and CDR2 is FNYEAQ. The CDR3 sequence is 13 residues long. The CDR3 DNA is TGTGCCAGCAGCCGACAGGGGAGCGAGACCCAGTACTTC. Translating it yields CASSRQGSETQYF.

The chain links TRBV5-1 to TRBJ2-5; 7 nucleotides line up with TRBD2. V trimming: 7 bases; J trimming: 2 bases; junction bases outside the gene matches: 8. The CDR3 totals 14 residues. Germline V gene data show CDR1 as SGHRS and CDR2 as YFSETQ. The CDR3 coding sequence is TGCGCCAGCTCCTGGGAGGGCCTTCAAGAGACCCAGTACTTC. This gives the protein CASSWEGLQETQYF.

The chain employs TRBV9 and TRBJ2-3, with 8 nucleotides matching TRBD1. Germline V gene sequence: CDR1 SGDLS, CDR2 YYNGEE. V gave up 4 bases and J gave up 4 bases; unmatched junction bases: 8. CDR3 length equals 15 residues. DNA of the CDR3: TGTGCCAGCAGCTTACAGGGGGATATCGCAGATACGCAGTATTTT. Translation gives CASSLQGDIADTQYF.

The chain is built from TRBV4-3 and TRBJ2-7, with D tentatively TRBD1 (5 bases). V was shortened by 5 bases and J by 0 bases, with 11 bases between the two germline ends. Germline V lookup: CDR1 LGHNA, CDR2 YSLEER. The CDR3 runs 14 residues. The CDR3 DNA reads as TGCGCCAGCAGCTTCCACAGGAGCTCCTACGAGCAGTACTTC. Translation: CASSFHRSSYEQYF.

In its sample, this clonotype was seen a few times. The chain combines TRBV29-1 with TRBJ2-2; D might be TRBD2 (6 bases). The CDR3 contains 13 residues. V dropped 4 bases and J dropped 5 bases, with 11 bases sitting between them. Germline V gene lookup returns CDR1 SQVTM and CDR2 ANQGSEA. CDR3 nucleotide sequence: TGCAGCGTTGTGAGGCTAGCGACCGGGGAGCTGTTTTTT. The encoded protein is CSVVRLATGELFF.

Concerning this clonotype itself: One end of the junction is discordant with germline, which a read error may explain. V is TRBV20-1 and J is TRBJ2-7, with 13 bases that match TRBD2. Germline-derived CDR1 and CDR2 are DFQATT and SNEGSKA (reference sequence). There are 15 residues in the CDR3. CDR3 coding DNA: TGCAGTGCTAGAGGGGGACTAGCGGGATCCTACGAGCAGAACTTC. This encodes CSARGGLAGSYEQNF.